The 4 T cell receptor beta chains below were found in one sample sequenced in a study of blood T cells in healthy people across ages. Alongside a J-beta primer mix, a sample-barcoded 5' primer served in a second PCR lasting 7 to 11 cycles. A single record per CDR3 protein comes from TCRdb applying MiXCR to the 5' RACE reads. The sample lists about 1 million distinct CDR3 sequences, more than 40% occurring once. Material for sequencing was blood. The receptors originated from a woman aged 60-70 years in good health.

The chain uses TRBV29-1 and TRBJ2-5; D perhaps matches TRBD2 (7 bases). V gave up 7 bases and J gave up 5 bases, with 14 bases separating them. The germline V gene has CDR1 SQVTM and CDR2 ANQGSEA. The CDR3 length is 12 residues. The CDR3 nucleotides are TGCAGCGGTGGGGAGGGGGGTGAGACCCAGTACTTC. This codes for CSGGEGGETQYF.

V gene TRBV2 combines with J gene TRBJ1-5; D not resolved. CDR3 size: 13 residues. Germline CDR1 SNHLY, CDR2 FYNNEI. Trimming took 4 bases from V and 2 from J, leaving 6 bases between them. The CDR3 region has the DNA TGTGCCAGCAGTGGGCAGCGCAATCAGCCCCAGCATTTT. Its translation: CASSGQRNQPQHF.

V gene TRBV7-9 combines with J gene TRBJ2-7, with D perhaps matching TRBD1 (6 bases). The germline gives CDR1 SEHNR, CDR2 FQNEAQ (reference sequence). Trimming shortened V by 8 bases and J by 3 bases, and 20 bases separated the two germline ends. This CDR3 has 15 residues. The CDR3 reads CASGPPSGRGYEQYF. CDR3 DNA sequence: TGTGCCAGCGGCCCTCCATCTGGCAGGGGCTACGAGCAGTACTTC.

The chain couples TRBV12-3 or TRBV12-4 to TRBJ2-7; D is undetermined. V was trimmed by 2 bases and J by 12 bases, leaving 8 bases between them. The CDR3 runs to 10 residues. CDR3 bases: TGTGCCAGCAGTTTAAATAGGGTGTACTTC. Translated: CASSLNRVYF.